The entry below gives a single T cell receptor beta chain sequence along with its context. The sample belongs to a study of blood T cell repertoires in COVID-19. Study background: Both acute and convalescent COVID-19 samples were obtained from the United States, Italy and Spain. From T cells, B-cell-depleted T cells, or PBMCs came the material, which was cDNA or gDNA.

Per the authors' pipeline: The assay estimated nucleated cells by amplifying reference gene primers. Sequenced by immunoSEQ multiplex PCR; TCRdb stores in-frame clones only, minus some. V and J calls and clone size are copied from that table; D and trimming were computed from the DNA. The sample consists of around 130,000 clones, 84% of them appearing once. The receptor comes from a human donor in a cohort sampled during active COVID-19. Sequenced input: peripheral blood.

The CDR3 region has the DNA TGCGCCAGCAGTGAACAGGGGGCTGGTGGGGCCAACGTCCTGACTTTC. The encoded protein is CASSEQGAGGANVLTF. The chain combines TRBV5-1 with TRBJ2-6, with TRBD1 matching over 9 bases. This CDR3 region has 16 residues. V was pared by 5 bases and J by 3 bases, with 6 bases of the junction left unmatched. Germline loops: CDR1 SGHRS, CDR2 YFSETQ.